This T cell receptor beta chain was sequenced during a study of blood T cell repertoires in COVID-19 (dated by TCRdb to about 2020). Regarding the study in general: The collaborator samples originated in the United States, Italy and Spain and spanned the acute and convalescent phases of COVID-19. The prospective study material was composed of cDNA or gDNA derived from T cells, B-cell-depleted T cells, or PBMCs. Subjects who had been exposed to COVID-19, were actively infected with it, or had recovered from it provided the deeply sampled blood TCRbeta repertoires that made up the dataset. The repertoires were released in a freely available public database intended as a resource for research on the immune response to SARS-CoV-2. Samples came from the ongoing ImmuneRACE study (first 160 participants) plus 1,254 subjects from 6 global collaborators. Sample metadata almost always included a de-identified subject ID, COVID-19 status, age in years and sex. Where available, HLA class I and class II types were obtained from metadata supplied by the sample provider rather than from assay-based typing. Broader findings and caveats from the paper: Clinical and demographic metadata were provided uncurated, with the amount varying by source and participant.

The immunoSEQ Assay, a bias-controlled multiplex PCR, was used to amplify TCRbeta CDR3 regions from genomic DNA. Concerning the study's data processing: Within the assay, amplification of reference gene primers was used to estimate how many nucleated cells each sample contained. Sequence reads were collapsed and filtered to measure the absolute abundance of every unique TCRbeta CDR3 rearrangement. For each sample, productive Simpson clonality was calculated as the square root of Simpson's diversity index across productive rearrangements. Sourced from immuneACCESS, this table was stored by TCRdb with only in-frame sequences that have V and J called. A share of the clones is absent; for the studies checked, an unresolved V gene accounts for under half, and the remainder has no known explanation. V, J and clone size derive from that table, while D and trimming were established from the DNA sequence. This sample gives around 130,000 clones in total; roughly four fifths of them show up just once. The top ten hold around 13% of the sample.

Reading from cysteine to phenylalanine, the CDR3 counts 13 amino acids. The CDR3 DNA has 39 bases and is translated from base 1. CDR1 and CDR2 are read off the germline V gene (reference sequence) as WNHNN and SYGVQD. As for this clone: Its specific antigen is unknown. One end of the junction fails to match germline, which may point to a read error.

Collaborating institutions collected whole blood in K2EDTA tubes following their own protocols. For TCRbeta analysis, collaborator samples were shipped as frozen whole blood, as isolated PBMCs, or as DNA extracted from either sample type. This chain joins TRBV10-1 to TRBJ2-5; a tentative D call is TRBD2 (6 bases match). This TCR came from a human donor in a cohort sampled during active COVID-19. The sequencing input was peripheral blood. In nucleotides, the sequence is TGCGCCAGCAGTGCGGGACTCGAAGAGGCCCAGTACTTC. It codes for CASSAGLEEAQYF.